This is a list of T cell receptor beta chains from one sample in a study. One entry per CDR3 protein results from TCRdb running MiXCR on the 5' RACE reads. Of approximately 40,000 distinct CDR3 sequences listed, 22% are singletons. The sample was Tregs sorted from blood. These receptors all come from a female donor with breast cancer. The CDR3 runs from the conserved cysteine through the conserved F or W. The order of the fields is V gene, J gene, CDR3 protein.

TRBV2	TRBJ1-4	CASSEGPEKLFF
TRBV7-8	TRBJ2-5	CASSSVGETQYF
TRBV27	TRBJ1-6	CAGSEPRWELGNSPLHF
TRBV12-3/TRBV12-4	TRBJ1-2	CASRQDRGYGYTF
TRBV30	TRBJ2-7	CAWSNILYEQYF
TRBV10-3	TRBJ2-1	CAISEVVDEQFF
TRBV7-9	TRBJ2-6	CASSTWSHLSGANVLTF
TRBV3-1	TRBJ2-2	CASSQQGAGGLFF
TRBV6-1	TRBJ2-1	CTSSEKVGAGGQFF
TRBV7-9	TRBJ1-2	CASSLEGGGGYTF